Presented here are 31 T cell receptor beta chains from one specimen sequenced in a study of blood T cell repertoires in COVID-19. The protocol was immunoSEQ multiplex PCR, while the TCRdb copy is restricted to in-frame clones and leaves out a portion. The table includes some 40,000 clones, 88% detected once. The sample taken for sequencing was peripheral blood. The receptors originated from a human donor in a cohort sampled during active COVID-19.

The chain links TRBV3-1 (or the pseudogene TRBV3-2) to TRBJ2-1; the D gene is possibly TRBD2 (5 bases). CDR1 is LGHDT and CDR2 is YNNKEL in the germline V gene (reference sequence). Trimming shortened V by 1 base and J by 8 bases, and 9 bases separated the two germline ends. This CDR3 contains 13 residues. In DNA form, the CDR3 reads TGTGCCAGCAGCCAAGTGAGGGTTCATGAGCAGTTCTTC. Translated, it gives CASSQVRVHEQFF.

The rearrangement uses TRBV3-1 (or the pseudogene TRBV3-2) and TRBJ2-3; the match to TRBD2 covers 8 bases. The CDR3 has 15 amino acids. From germline, CDR1 is LGHDT and CDR2 YNNKEL (reference sequence). The V segment lost 3 bases and the J segment 7 bases; nucleotides outside the gene matches: 9. CDR3: CASSQMLAGQNTQYF. The CDR3 nucleotides are TGTGCCAGCAGCCAGATGCTAGCGGGCCAGAATACGCAGTATTTT.

V usage is TRBV15 and J usage is TRBJ2-7; no firm D call. Germline CDR1 is LNHNV and CDR2 is YYDKDF (reference sequence). V was pared by 1 base and J by 7 bases, with 8 bases between. This CDR3 comprises 12 residues. CDR3 sequence (DNA): TGTGCCACCAGCAGAGCCTCGCGGGAGCAGTACTTC. This gives the protein CATSRASREQYF.

V is TRBV19 and J is TRBJ1-2, with D perhaps TRBD1 (6 bases). The CDR3 loop spans 13 amino acids. Trimming stripped 5 bases from V and 5 bases from J, with 12 bases between. Germline CDR1 is LNHDA and CDR2 is SQIVND (reference sequence). The CDR3: CASSDRRSYGYTF. The CDR3 DNA follows: TGTGCCAGTAGTGACAGGAGATCTTATGGCTACACCTTC.

The chain links TRBV29-1 to TRBJ1-2; TRBD1 aligns across 8 bases. Germline assignment: CDR1 SQVTM and CDR2 ANQGSEA. Unmatched junction bases numbered 10, after V lost 3 bases and J lost 4 bases. The CDR3 extends over 15 amino acids. Written as DNA, the CDR3 is TGCAGCGTTGAGGGAATGGGACAGGCCTTCTATGGCTACACCTTC. Its translation: CSVEGMGQAFYGYTF. Full variable domain (outside the CDR3, taken from reference TRBV29-1 and TRBJ1-2): SAVISQKPSRDICQRGTSLTIQCQVDSQVTMMFWYRQQPGQSLTLIATANQGSEATYESGFVIDKFPISRPNLTFSTLTVSNMSPEDSSIYLCSVEGMGQAFYGYTFGSGTRLTVV.

This chain links TRBV3-1 (or the pseudogene TRBV3-2) with TRBJ2-7; perhaps TRBD1 as D (5 bases). The CDR3 is 13 residues long. Between the trimmed V and J ends, which lost 2 bases and 2 bases, there was a span of 7 bases. Germline assignment: CDR1 LGHDT and CDR2 YNNKEL (reference sequence). The chain's CDR3 is CASSQTGPYEQYF. CDR3 bases: TGTGCCAGCAGCCAAACAGGACCCTACGAGCAGTACTTC.

The genes are TRBV7-2 and TRBJ1-3; a weak D match, TRBD1 (5 bases). CDR3 length equals 17 residues. CDR1 is SGHTA and CDR2 is FQGNSA in the germline V gene. V was pared by 5 bases and J by 4 bases, with 21 bases between. The CDR3 spells CASSPQSSAGPGNTIYF. The CDR3 DNA reads TGTGCCAGCAGCCCCCAATCATCGGCGGGGCCCGGAAACACCATATATTTT. Full variable domain (missing parts from reference TRBV7-2 and TRBJ1-3): GAGVSQSPSNKVTEKGKDVELRCDPISGHTALYWYRQSLGQGLEFLIYFQGNSAPDKSGLPSDRFSAERTGGSVSTLTIQRTQQEDSAVYLCASSPQSSAGPGNTIYFGEGSWLTVV.

The chain couples TRBV9 to TRBJ1-1; 7 nucleotides agree with TRBD1. Unmatched junction bases numbered 9, after V lost 2 bases and J lost 8 bases. The CDR3 has 14 amino acids. Germline V lookup: CDR1 SGDLS, CDR2 YYNGEE. CDR3 DNA: TGTGCCAGCAGCGTCGGGGACAGTCCCGGGGAAGCTTTCTTT. This encodes CASSVGDSPGEAFF.

This clone was counted a single time. J is TRBJ2-7 and V is TRBV7-6; 7 bases align to TRBD1. The CDR3 runs 15 residues. From germline, CDR1 is SGHVS and CDR2 FNYEAQ. J was trimmed by 2 bases and V by 5 bases; bases with no gene match: 9. CDR3 sequence reads: CASSPGGGNPYEQYF. DNA of the CDR3: TGTGCCAGCAGCCCAGGGGGTGGCAATCCCTACGAGCAGTACTTC.

This clone came up a few times. In DNA form, the CDR3 reads TGTGCCAGCAGCTTGTCACCGGACTGGGACACTGAAGCTTTCTTT. Amino acid sequence: CASSLSPDWDTEAFF. The chain employs TRBV5-4 and TRBJ1-1; D call uncertain. V lost 1 base, J lost 3 bases, and 13 bases lay in between. Germline V gene data show CDR1 as SGHNT and CDR2 as YYREEE (reference sequence). CDR3 length: 15 residues. The full variable domain, rest sourced from reference TRBV5-4 and TRBJ1-1, is ETGVTQSPTHLIKTRGQQVTLRCSSQSGHNTVSWYQQALGQGPQFIFQYYREEENGRGNFPPRFSGLQFPNYSSELNVNALELDDSALYLCASSLSPDWDTEAFFGQGTRLTVV.

The rearrangement joins TRBV5-6 to TRBJ2-1; tentatively, D is TRBD2 (5 bases). Germline lookup yields CDR1 SGHDT and CDR2 YYEEEE. Between the trimmed V and J ends, which lost 4 bases and 0 bases, there was a span of 11 bases. The CDR3 totals 15 residues. Here the CDR3 DNA reads TGTGCCAGCAGCCAGGACTTTAGCTCCTACAATGAGCAGTTCTTC. Protein sequence: CASSQDFSSYNEQFF.

This rearrangement joins TRBV15 to TRBJ2-2; D not resolved. This CDR3 has 13 residues. The germline V gene encodes CDR1 LNHNV and CDR2 YYDKDF (reference sequence). V was trimmed by 0 bases and J by 7 bases, leaving 6 bases between them. The CDR3 DNA reads TGTGCCACCAGCAGAGAATCTTTCGGGGAGCTGTTTTTT. The encoded protein is CATSRESFGELFF.

The chain links TRBV7-8 to TRBJ2-5; possibly TRBD2 for D (5 bases). V was pared by 5 bases and J by 1 base, with 14 bases between. Germline CDR1 and CDR2: SGHVS and FQNEAQ. The CDR3 has 15 amino acids. CDR3 loop: CASSPWRRIQETQYF. The DNA for the CDR3 is TGTGCCAGCAGCCCCTGGAGGCGGATCCAAGAGACCCAGTACTTC.

The rearrangement uses TRBV7-2 and TRBJ1-2; D ambiguous. The CDR3 length is 13 residues. V was clipped by 5 bases and J by 5 bases, with 12 bases between them. CDR1 is SGHTA and CDR2 is FQGNSA in the germline V gene. CDR3 amino acids: CASSDPVRYGYTF. The CDR3 DNA is TGTGCCAGCAGCGATCCTGTGAGATATGGCTACACCTTC.

CDR3 residues: CATSREIGVKNIQYF. Here the CDR3 DNA reads TGTGCCACCAGCAGAGAGATCGGAGTCAAAAACATTCAGTACTTC. The rearrangement links TRBV15 to TRBJ2-4, with no clear D. Germline V gene sequence: CDR1 LNHNV, CDR2 YYDKDF (reference sequence). The V end was cut by 0 bases, the J end by 3 bases, with 9 bases between. CDR3 length: 15 residues.

The DNA of the CDR3 is TGTGCCAGCTCACCATCCATCAATCAGCCCCAGCATTTT. It codes for CASSPSINQPQHF. The V and J genes are TRBV18 and TRBJ1-5; no firm D call. This CDR3 is built from 13 residues. Germline V lookup: CDR1 KGHSH, CDR2 LQKENI. The V end was cut by 2 bases, the J end by 3 bases, with 5 bases between.

The V gene is TRBV2, the J gene TRBJ2-1, with TRBD2 as a possible D gene (5 bases). The V gene lost 6 bases and the J gene lost 0 bases, with 18 bases spanning the gap. The CDR3 has 17 amino acids. CDR1 and CDR2 from the germline V gene are SNHLY and FYNNEI. The chain's CDR3 is CASSVTVGLGSYNEQFF. CDR3 bases: TGTGCCAGCAGCGTGACCGTAGGACTCGGCTCCTACAATGAGCAGTTCTTC.

The J gene is TRBJ1-2, the V gene TRBV28, with TRBD1 matching 8 bases. V lost 3 bases, J lost 4 bases, and 7 bases stayed unmatched. The CDR3 consists of 15 residues. Germline V gene lookup returns CDR1 MDHEN and CDR2 SYDVKM. The CDR3 reads CASSFADRDLYGYTF. DNA of the CDR3: TGTGCCAGCAGTTTCGCGGACAGGGATCTCTATGGCTACACCTTC.

CDR3 nucleotide sequence: TGTGCCAGTAGTCCACGGGGTGGCGGGAGAAACCAAGAGACCCAGTACTTC. Translating it yields CASSPRGGGRNQETQYF. The chain joins TRBV19 to TRBJ2-5; 7 bases are a match to TRBD2. This CDR3 is 17 amino acids long. V shed 5 bases, J shed 0 bases, and the junction held 12 bases outside the gene matches. The germline CDR1 and CDR2 sequences are LNHDA and SQIVND (reference sequence).

This chain links TRBV10-3 with TRBJ2-5, with 7 bases lining up with TRBD1. Trimming removed 2 bases from V and 5 bases from J; junction bases left unmatched: 8. Per germline, CDR1 ENHRY and CDR2 SYGVKD. This CDR3 region has 15 residues. The CDR3 protein is CAISERKGAAETQYF. CDR3 in DNA: TGTGCCATCAGTGAGAGAAAGGGGGCGGCGGAGACCCAGTACTTC.

The V gene is TRBV30, the J gene TRBJ1-4; no definite D call. Germline lookup yields CDR1 GTSNPN and CDR2 SVGIG (reference sequence). The CDR3 runs 12 residues. Trimming shortened V by 0 bases and J by 7 bases, and 6 bases separated the two germline ends. CDR3 nucleotides: TGTGCCTGGAGTGTATCCGGTGAAAAACTGTTTTTT. Translation: CAWSVSGEKLFF.

The V gene is TRBV5-1, the J gene TRBJ2-6; the D gene is possibly TRBD1 (5 bases). This CDR3 region has 19 residues. V was cut by 0 bases and J by 0 bases, with 16 bases left in between. Per the germline V gene, CDR1 is SGHRS and CDR2 is YFSETQ. CDR3 sequence reads: CASSLERNRFFSGANVLTF. Here the CDR3 DNA reads TGCGCCAGCAGCTTGGAAAGAAACAGGTTCTTCTCTGGGGCCAACGTCCTGACTTTC.

This chain connects TRBV4-2 to TRBJ2-1; TRBD1 might be the D (6 bases). CDR1 is LGHNA and CDR2 is YNFKEQ in the germline V gene. This CDR3 spans 16 amino acids. Trimming pared 0 bases from V and 0 bases from J, leaving 9 bases between. The CDR3 DNA is TGTGCCAGCAGCCAAGACGCACAGGGCTCCTACAATGAGCAGTTCTTC. It specifies CASSQDAQGSYNEQFF.

This clone was observed a single time. The chain couples TRBV27 to TRBJ2-7, with 10 bases that match TRBD2. This CDR3 contains 16 residues. From germline, CDR1 is MNHEY and CDR2 SMNVEV (reference sequence). After removal of 3 bases from V and 5 bases from J, the junction contained 10 bases not matched to a gene. The CDR3 protein is CASSFGGASGSHEQYF. Here the CDR3 DNA reads TGTGCCAGCAGTTTCGGGGGGGCTAGCGGGAGCCACGAGCAGTACTTC.

The chain employs TRBV19 and TRBJ1-2, with TRBD1 matching over 8 bases. Germline assignment: CDR1 LNHDA and CDR2 SQIVND (reference sequence). There are 13 residues in the CDR3. V lost 5 bases, J lost 4 bases, and 3 bases stayed unmatched. CDR3 region: CASSEQGGYGYTF. CDR3 nucleotide sequence: TGTGCCAGTAGTGAACAGGGGGGCTATGGCTACACCTTC. The full variable domain, with the rest looked up from reference TRBV19 and TRBJ1-2, is DGGITQSPKYLFRKEGQNVTLSCEQNLNHDAMYWYRQDPGQGLRLIYYSQIVNDFQKGDIAEGYSVSREKKESFPLTVTSAQKNPTAFYLCASSEQGGYGYTFGSGTRLTVV.

The chain carries TRBV27 and TRBJ2-4; D might be TRBD2 (5 bases). The V end was cut by 5 bases, the J end by 0 bases, with 20 bases between. The CDR3 totals 18 residues. CDR1 and CDR2 from the germline V gene are MNHEY and SMNVEV (reference sequence). The CDR3 spells CASSLMGGGGRAKNIQYF. In DNA form, the CDR3 reads TGTGCCAGCAGTCTCATGGGCGGAGGTGGTCGAGCCAAAAACATTCAGTACTTC.

This clone appeared a single time. The rearrangement joins TRBV7-2 to TRBJ2-1, with D tentatively TRBD1 (5 bases). From germline, CDR1 is SGHTA and CDR2 FQGNSA. The ends were cut back, 1 base at V and 5 bases at J, with 9 bases in the middle. The CDR3 has 14 amino acids. The DNA of the CDR3 is TGTGCCAGCAGCTTAGGGCTAGGGGACAATGAGCAGTTCTTC. It translates to CASSLGLGDNEQFF.

This chain uses TRBV7-9 with TRBJ1-2; 8 bases are shared with TRBD1. In germline, CDR1 is SEHNR, CDR2 FQNEAQ (reference sequence). V lost 4 bases to trimming and J lost 8 bases; unmatched junction nucleotides: 15. This CDR3 is built from 16 residues. CDR3 nucleotides: TGTGCCAGCAGCTCGACGATGGCAGGGGGCAGAGGCGGCTACACCTTC. It translates to CASSSTMAGGRGGYTF.

V is TRBV30 and J is TRBJ1-2; D unclear. The V end was cut by 2 bases, the J end by 2 bases, with 15 bases between. The CDR3 loop spans 15 amino acids. Germline V lookup: CDR1 GTSNPN, CDR2 SVGIG (reference sequence). CDR3 in DNA: TGTGCCTGGAGTAGGGCTGGAGGGTCCAACTATGGCTACACCTTC. Protein: CAWSRAGGSNYGYTF. Full variable domain (remainder filled in from reference TRBV30 and TRBJ1-2): SQTIHQWPATLVQPVGSPLSLECTVEGTSNPNLYWYRQAAGRGLQLLFYSVGIGQISSEVPQNLSASRPQDRQFILSSKKLLLSDSGFYLCAWSRAGGSNYGYTFGSGTRLTVV.

Only one count was recorded for this clone. The V call is TRBV28, the J call TRBJ2-5; TRBD2 is a possible D gene (5 bases). Germline V gene sequence: CDR1 MDHEN, CDR2 SYDVKM. The CDR3 loop spans 15 amino acids. V dropped 4 bases and J dropped 2 bases, with 14 bases sitting between them. Here the CDR3 DNA reads TGTGCCAGCAGTTCTGCCGGGAATTCACAAGAGACCCAGTACTTC. Encoded protein: CASSSAGNSQETQYF.

CDR3 sequence (DNA): TGCGCCAGCAGCTCGGGACTAGCGGGACCCTCAGATACGCAGTATTTT. It codes for CASSSGLAGPSDTQYF. The chain couples TRBV5-1 to TRBJ2-3; 13 bases map to TRBD2. After removal of 3 bases from V and 4 bases from J, the junction contained 5 bases not matched to a gene. The CDR3 extends over 16 amino acids. Germline-derived CDR1 and CDR2 are SGHRS and YFSETQ.